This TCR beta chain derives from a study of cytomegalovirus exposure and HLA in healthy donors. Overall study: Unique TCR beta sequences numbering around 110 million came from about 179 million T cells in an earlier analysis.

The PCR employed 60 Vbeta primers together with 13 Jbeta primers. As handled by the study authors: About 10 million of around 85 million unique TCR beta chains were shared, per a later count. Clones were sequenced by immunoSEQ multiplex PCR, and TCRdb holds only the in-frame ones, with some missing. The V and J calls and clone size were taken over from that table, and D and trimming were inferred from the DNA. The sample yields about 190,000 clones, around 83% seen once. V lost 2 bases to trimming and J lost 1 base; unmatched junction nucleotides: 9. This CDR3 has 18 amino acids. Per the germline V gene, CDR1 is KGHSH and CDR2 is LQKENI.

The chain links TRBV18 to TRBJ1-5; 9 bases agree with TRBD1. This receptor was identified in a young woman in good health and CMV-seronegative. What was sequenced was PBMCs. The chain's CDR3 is CASSPGDRAQGSNQPQHF. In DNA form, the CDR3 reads TGTGCCAGCTCACCAGGGGACAGGGCTCAGGGGAGCAATCAGCCCCAGCATTTT.